One and the same sample provided the 12 T cell receptor beta chains below, sequenced in a study of Tregs in tolerant kidney transplant recipients. Repertoires were generated with immunoSEQ multiplex PCR, while TCRdb's copy carries only in-frame clones and drops some. The sample records about 110,000 clones, around 91% being singletons. The sample consisted of CD4+ T cells from blood, taken before the transplant. The receptors come from a human donor who received a combined kidney and bone marrow transplant.

V and J are TRBV5-4 and TRBJ2-5; D is possibly TRBD1 (5 bases). CDR1 is SGHNT, CDR2 YYREEE, per germline (reference sequence). V shed 0 bases and J shed 1 base, with 7 bases lying between them. The CDR3 contains 14 residues. The DNA for the CDR3 is TGTGCCAGCAGCTTGGTGGGGCCCCAAGAGACCCAGTACTTC. Protein: CASSLVGPQETQYF. The full variable domain, in which reference TRBV5-4 and TRBJ2-5 provide the parts outside the CDR3, is ETGVTQSPTHLIKTRGQQVTLRCSSQSGHNTVSWYQQALGQGPQFIFQYYREEENGRGNFPPRFSGLQFPNYSSELNVNALELDDSALYLCASSLVGPQETQYFGPGTRLLVL.

As to this clone: At one end, the junction sequence differs from germline, possibly due to a read error. The chain links TRBV2 to TRBJ1-6, with unresolved D. The CDR3 length is 14 residues. Germline V lookup: CDR1 SNHLY, CDR2 FYNNEI. CDR3 in amino acids: CASSEERYNSPLHF. The CDR3, as DNA: TGTGCCAGCAGCGAAGAGCGGTATAATTCACCCCTCCACTTT.

This chain links TRBV4-3 with TRBJ2-2; TRBD1 might be the D (6 bases). CDR1 is LGHNA, CDR2 YSLEER, per germline. This CDR3 is 15 amino acids long. With 0 bases removed from V and 4 bases from J, the gap between germline ends came to 9 bases. CDR3 amino acids: CASSQESRGTGELFF. CDR3 coding DNA: TGCGCCAGCAGCCAAGAAAGCAGGGGCACCGGGGAGCTGTTTTTT.

V is TRBV6-5 and J is TRBJ2-7; perhaps TRBD2 as D (6 bases). Deletions cut 0 bases from V and 2 bases from J, with 14 bases between. Germline V gene lookup returns CDR1 MNHEY and CDR2 SVGAGI. This CDR3 is 16 amino acids long. The CDR3 sequence: CASSYSLRGGTYEQYF. Here the CDR3 DNA reads TGTGCCAGCAGTTACTCGTTGCGGGGCGGGACCTACGAGCAGTACTTC.

J is TRBJ2-3 and V is TRBV9, with D maybe TRBD1 (5 bases). The CDR3 length is 13 residues. Germline V gene data show CDR1 as SGDLS and CDR2 as YYNGEE. V was shortened by 0 bases and J by 6 bases, with 8 bases between the two germline ends. CDR3 in amino acids: CASSVEGLDTQYF. CDR3 nucleotide sequence: TGTGCCAGCAGCGTAGAGGGGCTTGATACGCAGTATTTT.

The chain recombines TRBV12-2 with TRBJ2-7; TRBD1, as called in the table, went unchecked against the DNA. TRBV12-2 is assigned pseudogene status. The CDR3 has 20 residues. This CDR3 is CASRLGGGDRGPTLPHEQYF. DNA of the CDR3: TGTGCAAGTCGCTTAGGAGGGGGGGACAGGGGCCCAACCCTCCCTCACGAGCAGTACTTC.

This clone was detected a few times. The chain employs TRBV5-1 and TRBJ1-6; tentative D call: TRBD1 (5 bases). There are 16 residues in the CDR3. The germline V gene encodes CDR1 SGHRS and CDR2 YFSETQ. The V end was cut by 2 bases, the J end by 2 bases, with 11 bases between. The chain's CDR3 is CASSFRAGAYNSPLHF. For the CDR3, the DNA is TGCGCCAGCAGCTTCAGGGCCGGCGCCTATAATTCACCCCTCCACTTT.

This chain joins TRBV6-5 and TRBJ2-1, with 7 bases lining up with TRBD2. The CDR3 covers 15 residues. V was clipped by 2 bases and J by 4 bases; unmatched bases: 5. Looked up from germline, CDR1 is MNHEY and CDR2 is SVGAGI. The CDR3 here is CASSYGSGGYNEQFF. The CDR3 DNA reads as TGTGCCAGCAGTTACGGGTCGGGAGGTTACAATGAGCAGTTCTTC.

V is TRBV5-5 and J is TRBJ1-5; unclear D gene. CDR1 and CDR2 from the germline V gene are SGHKS and YYEKEE (reference sequence). The CDR3 length is 14 residues. Trimming stripped 0 bases from V and 4 bases from J, with 8 bases between. The CDR3 nucleotides are TGTGCCAGCAGCTTGGAGTGGAGGAATCAGCCCCAGCATTTT. Its protein is CASSLEWRNQPQHF.

The CDR3 DNA reads TGTGCCAGCAGCTTAGGCGGGGGACGCTCTGGGGCCAACGTCCTGACTTTC. It specifies CASSLGGGRSGANVLTF. The chain uses TRBV11-3 and TRBJ2-6, with 7 bases that match TRBD2. The V gene's germline CDR1 is SGHNT and CDR2 YENEEA. CDR3 length: 17 residues. V lost 1 base and J lost 0; bases outside the gene matches: 3.

The genes are TRBV5-6 and TRBJ1-6, with D maybe TRBD1 (5 bases). The length of the CDR3 is 17 residues. Germline CDR1 SGHDT, CDR2 YYEEEE. The ends were cut back, 0 bases at V and 1 base at J, with 11 bases in the middle. For the CDR3, the DNA is TGTGCCAGCAGCTTGGGGAGGGGACCGTCCTATAATTCACCCCTCCACTTT. Its translation: CASSLGRGPSYNSPLHF.

The CDR3 region has the DNA TGTGCCAGCAGTCAAAGACAGTTCACTGAAGCTTTCTTT. This codes for CASSQRQFTEAFF. The chain carries TRBV2 and TRBJ1-1, with D possibly matching TRBD1 (5 bases). CDR1 and CDR2 from the germline V gene are SNHLY and FYNNEI. The CDR3 runs 13 residues. Trimming stripped 5 bases from V and 4 bases from J, with 11 bases between. Filled out from reference TRBV2 and TRBJ1-1, the complete variable domain reads EPEVTQTPSHQVTQMGQEVILRCVPISNHLYFYWYRQILGQKVEFLVSFYNNEISEKSEIFDDQFSVERPDGSNFTLKIRSTKLEDSAMYFCASSQRQFTEAFFGQGTRLTVV.